A single T cell receptor beta chain is shown here with its context. There is no known antigen for this receptor. Per-nucleotide qualities are absent, and no much larger clonotype sits a single base away. This specimen comes from a study of OX40 agonist ivuxolimab in advanced cancers. About the study as a whole: Ivuxolimab, which targeted the costimulatory receptor OX40 (CD134), was an agonistic, fully human IgG2 monoclonal antibody. The point of sequencing TCRbeta in the periphery was to test whether ivuxolimab changed TCR sequence diversity and drove clonal T-cell expansion. The paper describes the monotherapy dose-escalation part (N ≈ 50 patients) of the phase I trial of ivuxolimab. The dose-escalation cohort was approximately 83% male with a mean age of approximately 60 years, ranging from roughly 23 to 85. Of the roughly 51 patients in dose escalation, about 20 had hepatocellular carcinoma, approximately 15 had melanoma, 9 had renal cell carcinoma and 9 had head and neck cancer. Partial responses occurred in three dose-escalation patients, of whom one had hepatocellular carcinoma and two had cutaneous melanoma. Intravenous ivuxolimab was administered to patients every 2 weeks at six dose levels: 0.01, 0.1, 0.3, 1.5, 3 and 10 mg/kg. Prior anti-PD-1, anti-PD-L1 or anti-CTLA-4 therapy was permitted, and checkpoint inhibitors had been received by approximately 39% of dose-escalation patients.

Patients with a history of autoimmune disease or receiving systemic immunosuppression were excluded from the trial. In every dose cohort, peripheral blood was drawn for TCR sequencing at baseline, cycle 4 day 1, and cycle 7 day 1. Samples were obtained from an open-label, multicenter, first-in-human phase I dose-escalation trial of ivuxolimab. The trial enrolled adults with locally advanced or metastatic head and neck squamous cell, hepatocellular, melanoma or renal cell carcinoma. CD4+ and CD8+ T cells were sorted separately from peripheral blood before TCR sequencing. Genomic DNA was extracted from sorted cells for sequencing of the TCRbeta CDR3 region. The immunoSEQ Assay was used for sequencing of TCRbeta CDR3 regions. TCRdb mirrors the immuneACCESS table, restricted to in-frame sequences. Some clones are absent from its copies; in checked studies, under half trace to an unresolved V gene, and the reason for the others is unknown. Recorded for this sample are over 40,000 clones; around 87% of them occurred a single time. Roughly 3.7% of the sample goes to the ten largest clones.

The paper's findings and limits, for the study overall: Low levels of normalized T-cell clonal expansion were also seen in some patients who did not respond. In partial responders in the 0.1-3.0 mg/kg groups, normalized peripheral clonal expansion was found to be among the lowest, especially among CD8+ T cells. Clonal expansion of both CD4+ and CD8+ blood T cells was observed from baseline to week 6 at doses 0.1 to 3.0 mg/kg. After ivuxolimab, more expanded clones were found on average in CD8+ T cells than in CD4+ T cells. Which antigens the clonally expanded peripheral T cells were specific for was not determined.

The sequence was obtained from an adult with an advanced solid tumor such as melanoma, head and neck, liver or kidney cancer. The sequencing used CD4+ or CD8+ T cells sorted from blood, collected in a trial of the OX40 agonist ivuxolimab.

The DNA is TGTGCCAGCTCACCACCGGGGTTGCTCCCAACGGGTGAGCAGTACTTC. This codes for CASSPPGLLPTGEQYF. The chain links TRBV18 with TRBJ2-7; a confident D gene designation cannot be given. The germline V gene gives CDR1 as KGHSH and CDR2 as LQKENI. V gives up 0 bases and J gives up 7 bases, and the segment between their germline ends measures 19 bases. The CDR3 runs 16 amino acids, cysteine and phenylalanine included. Here the CDR3 DNA is all that survives: 48 bases in frame from base 1.